The rows below give T cell receptor beta chains drawn from one sample of a study of blood T cell repertoires in COVID-19. TCRdb's table, derived via immunoSEQ multiplex PCR, lists solely in-frame clones and lacks some. The table records under 40,000 clones, more than 80% of them present only once. Sequenced input: peripheral blood. Source of these receptors: a man aged 45-60 years with active or convalescent COVID-19. Both conserved end residues are part of each CDR3. Each record gives: D gene, V gene, clone size, J gene, CDR3 DNA, CDR3 protein. The D gene is left open where the match is weak. Some rows mark clone size as missing; the rest say once, few, many or name a class of expanded clone.

.	TRBV20-1	.	TRBJ1-5	TGCAGTGCTAGTCGACAGGGCAATCAGCCCCAGCATTTT	CSASRQGNQPQHF
.	TRBV27	.	TRBJ1-5	TGTGCCAGCAGTTTAATGGGAGATAGCAATCAGCCCCAGCATTTT	CASSLMGDSNQPQHF
.	TRBV28	few	TRBJ1-6	TGTGCCAGCAGTTTCGGTAGCTCCTATAATTCACCCCTCCACTTT	CASSFGSSYNSPLHF
.	TRBV4-2	.	TRBJ1-5	TGTGCCAGCAGCTTAATATTAGGGGGGGATCAGCCCCAGCATTTT	CASSLILGGDQPQHF
.	TRBV6-1	.	TRBJ1-6	TGTGCCAGCAGTGAGCGGGCAGGGGATTCACCCCTCCACTTT	CASSERAGDSPLHF
TRBD1	TRBV7-2	.	TRBJ1-1	TGTGCCAGCATCCAGGGACAGTTGAACACTGAAGCTTTCTTT	CASIQGQLNTEAFF
.	TRBV9	.	TRBJ2-1	TGTGCCAGCAGCGTCGGCGGGCAGACCCACAATGAGCAGTTCTTC	CASSVGGQTHNEQFF
TRBD1	TRBV6-5	.	TRBJ2-2	TGTGCCAGCAGTCGACAGGGGACGGGCACCGGGGAGCTGTTTTTT	CASSRQGTGTGELFF
.	TRBV9	.	TRBJ1-1	TGTGCCAGCAGCGCCTCCGGGACTGAAGCTTTCTTT	CASSASGTEAFF
.	TRBV6-5	.	TRBJ2-7	TGTGCCAGCAGTTACTCGAAATTTGGCAGGAACGAGCAGTACTTC	CASSYSKFGRNEQYF
TRBD2	TRBV7-2	.	TRBJ2-5	TGTGCCAGCAGCTGGACTAGCGGGGGGCAAGAGACCCAGTACTTC	CASSWTSGGQETQYF
TRBD2	TRBV30	.	TRBJ2-7	TGTGCCTGGAGTGTCCGGCGGGGGGGCCGGGTTGGTTACGAGCAGTACTTC	CAWSVRRGGRVGYEQYF
TRBD1	TRBV11-3	.	TRBJ2-3	TGTGCCAGCAGCTCGGGACAGGGCACAGATACGCAGTATTTT	CASSSGQGTDTQYF
.	TRBV19	.	TRBJ1-2	TGTGCCAGTAGTACCCCTAGGGGGGGAGCTGTCTATGGCTACACCTTC	CASSTPRGGAVYGYTF
TRBD2	TRBV2	.	TRBJ2-1	TGTGCCACAAATGGGGGGAGGGGTAATGAGCAGTTCTTC	CATNGGRGNEQFF
TRBD1	TRBV2	.	TRBJ2-5	TGTGCCAGCAGTGCGGGACAGGGGGACTCTCTGTACCAAGAGACCCAGTACTTC	CASSAGQGDSLYQETQYF
.	TRBV1	.	TRBJ2-3	TGCACCAGCAGCCAAGACGACTTCGGGACTAGCCGCACAAAATGGGGGGATACGCAGTATTTT	CTSSQDDFGTSRTKWGDTQYF
.	TRBV7-9	.	TRBJ1-5	TGTGCCAGCAGCCAAGAGCCAGGGGATCAGCCCCAGCATTTT	CASSQEPGDQPQHF
TRBD1	TRBV15	.	TRBJ1-2	TGTGCCACCGCACATTCTGACAGGGGGCACTATGGCTACACCTTC	CATAHSDRGHYGYTF
.	TRBV2	.	TRBJ2-5	TGTGCCAGCAGTGTTGACAGCCAAGAGACCCAGTACTTC	CASSVDSQETQYF
.	TRBV24-1	.	TRBJ2-5	TGTGCCACCAGTGATTCCCGAGCCGGGCAAGAGACCCAGTACTTC	CATSDSRAGQETQYF
.	TRBV7-6	.	TRBJ1-5	TGTGCCAGCAGCTTAGGCCCCTCCCTAAATCAGCCCCAGCATTTT	CASSLGPSLNQPQHF
TRBD1	TRBV5-1	.	TRBJ1-4	TGCGCCAGCAGCCCGGGACAGGGTTATGGACTGTTTTTT	CASSPGQGYGLFF
TRBD1	TRBV27	.	TRBJ1-2	TGTGCCAGCAGTTTATTGGGACAGGGGGCGTATGGCTACACCTTC	CASSLLGQGAYGYTF
.	TRBV12-5	.	TRBJ2-2	TGTGCTAGTGGTTTGTGGAGCGGGGAGCTGTTTTTT	CASGLWSGELFF
.	TRBV12-3/TRBV12-4	.	TRBJ2-5	TGTGCCAGCAGTGCCTACAGGGCAGAGACCCAGTACTTC	CASSAYRAETQYF
.	TRBV7-9	.	TRBJ2-2	TGTGCCAGCAGCGACCCGGGGTCAGCGAACACCGGGGAGCTGTTTTTT	CASSDPGSANTGELFF
TRBD1	TRBV7-9	.	TRBJ1-3	TGTGCCAGCAGGGAGACAGGGGCTGGAAACACCATATATTTT	CASRETGAGNTIYF
.	TRBV28	.	TRBJ1-6	TGTGCCAGCAGGGCTACAGCAAGTGGTTCACCCCTCCACTTT	CASRATASGSPLHF
.	TRBV6-5	.	TRBJ2-1	TGTGCCAGCAGCCGCGGGCGCTACAATGAGCAGTTCTTC	CASSRGRYNEQFF
.	TRBV11-2	.	TRBJ2-5	TGTGCCAGCAGCTTAGATCGGAGAGAAGGGGCCCAGTACTTC	CASSLDRREGAQYF
TRBD1	TRBV2	.	TRBJ1-4	TGTGCCAGTAGGGGGCAGCTCCTAAAAAATGAAAAACTGTTTTTT	CASRGQLLKNEKLFF
TRBD1	TRBV5-1	.	TRBJ2-6	TGCGCCAGCAGCTTGCCTGGACAGGTGGGGGCCAACGTCCTGACTTTC	CASSLPGQVGANVLTF
.	TRBV19	.	TRBJ1-5	TGTGCCAGTAGTATGGGGGCTGGGACCTATCAGCCCCAGCATTTT	CASSMGAGTYQPQHF
.	TRBV5-1	.	TRBJ1-1	TGCGCCAGCAGCTTGAGGGATCGGGGAGACACTGAAGCTTTCTTT	CASSLRDRGDTEAFF
.	TRBV24-1	.	TRBJ2-5	TGTGCCACCAGTGATTTTCGGGGTTCCCAAGAGACCCAGTACTTC	CATSDFRGSQETQYF
TRBD1	TRBV19	.	TRBJ2-6	TGTGCCAGTAGTACCGGACAGGCCTCTGGGGCCAACGTCCTGACTTTC	CASSTGQASGANVLTF
.	TRBV7-8	few	TRBJ1-5	TGTGCCAGCAGCTTAGAGGGGTACCCCTGGGGTGGCAATCAGCCCCAGCATTTT	CASSLEGYPWGGNQPQHF
TRBD1	TRBV19	few	TRBJ1-1	TGTGCCAGTAAGGACAGGGAGAGGAACACTGAAGCTTTCTTT	CASKDRERNTEAFF
TRBD2	TRBV12-5	.	TRBJ2-1	TGTGCTAGTGGTTTGTTATCTGGGACTAGCGGTAGCTCCTACAATGAGCAGTTCTTC	CASGLLSGTSGSSYNEQFF
TRBD1	TRBV5-1	.	TRBJ2-5	TGCGCCAGCAGCCCCGGGACAGGGGGGTACCAAGAGACCCAGTACTTC	CASSPGTGGYQETQYF
.	TRBV5-6	.	TRBJ1-5	TGTGCCAGCAGCTTTCGGGGGTCGGGCAATCAGCCCCAGCATTTT	CASSFRGSGNQPQHF
.	TRBV6-5	.	TRBJ1-2	TGTGCCAGCAGTTACGCAGGGTTTCTCGGCTATGGCTACACCTTC	CASSYAGFLGYGYTF
TRBD1	TRBV4-1	.	TRBJ1-2	TGCGCCAGCAGCCAAGGGAACAGGGGATTCTATGGCTACACCTTC	CASSQGNRGFYGYTF
TRBD1	TRBV19	.	TRBJ2-6	TGTGCCAGTACCGTCCCGGGACAGGGACCCAGCTCTGGGGCCAACGTCCTGACTTTC	CASTVPGQGPSSGANVLTF
.	TRBV4-2	.	TRBJ2-7	TGTGCCAGCAGCTCGGAGGAGGGAACCTACGAGCAGTACTTC	CASSSEEGTYEQYF
TRBD1	TRBV11-2	.	TRBJ1-2	TGTGCCAGCAGCTTAGAACAGGGGGCGCTGGGCTACACCTTC	CASSLEQGALGYTF
TRBD2	TRBV27	.	TRBJ2-5	TGTGCCAGCAGTTTATACCCTAGCGGGGGGCAAGAGACCCAGTACTTC	CASSLYPSGGQETQYF
TRBD2	TRBV9	.	TRBJ2-2	TGTGCCAGCAGCCCCCGACTAGCGGGGGGGCCCGACACCGGGGAGCTGTTTTTT	CASSPRLAGGPDTGELFF
TRBD2	TRBV5-1	.	TRBJ2-7	TGCGCCAGCAGCTTCGCGGGGGGGGCCTACGAGCAGTACTTC	CASSFAGGAYEQYF
TRBD1	TRBV30	.	TRBJ1-6	TGTGCCTGGAGTGTAGGGGACAGATATTCACCCCTCCACTTT	CAWSVGDRYSPLHF
.	TRBV7-3	once	TRBJ1-1	TGTGCCAGCAGTGTAAGGGGCGGGAACACTGAAGCTTTCTTT	CASSVRGGNTEAFF
TRBD2	TRBV7-3	few	TRBJ2-1	TGTGCCAGCAGTAACCCCCCTAGCGGGGCCAATGAGCAGTTCTTC	CASSNPPSGANEQFF
.	TRBV11-3	.	TRBJ2-1	TGTGCCAGCAGCTTAATGGCGGGGAGCGATGAGCAGTTCTTC	CASSLMAGSDEQFF
TRBD1	TRBV7-9	once	TRBJ2-5	TGTGCCAGCAGCGACAGGGACAGGGGGAGGGAGACCCAGTACTTC	CASSDRDRGRETQYF
TRBD1	TRBV5-4	.	TRBJ2-2	TGTGCCAGCAGCTTGACCGGGACAGTCAACACCGGGGAGCTGTTTTTT	CASSLTGTVNTGELFF
TRBD1	TRBV6-5	.	TRBJ1-5	TGTGCCAGCCGGACAGGGGTCACAAATCAGCCCCAGCATTTT	CASRTGVTNQPQHF
.	TRBV6-5	once	TRBJ1-2	TGTGCCAGCAGTTACCGACACCAGGGCTATGGCTACACCTTC	CASSYRHQGYGYTF